Listed below are T cell receptor beta chains from one sample, sequenced in a study of control samples from healthy donors and cancer patients. TCRdb's table, derived via immunoSEQ multiplex PCR, lists solely in-frame clones and lacks some. This table holds roughly 80,000 clones, around 90% found once. The material sequenced was PBMCs. These receptors were obtained from a woman aged 55-70 years with head and neck cancer. CDR3s include the opening cysteine and the closing phenylalanine or tryptophan. The D gene is left open where the match is weak. The size field is filled for only some rows; it gives once, few, many or a size class.

D: TRBD1; size: -; V: TRBV29-1; J: TRBJ2-2; DNA: TGCAGCGTTGGGGACAGGACGGTAGGCACCGGGGAGCTGTTTTTT; CDR3: CSVGDRTVGTGELFF
D: -; size: once; V: TRBV28; J: TRBJ2-7; DNA: TGTGCCAGCAGTCGCCAGGGGGGCTACGAGCAGTACTTC; CDR3: CASSRQGGYEQYF
D: -; size: -; V: TRBV4-2; J: TRBJ2-2; DNA: TGTGCCAGCAGCCAAGGGGCTAGACTTAACACCGGGGAGCTGTTTTTT; CDR3: CASSQGARLNTGELFF
D: TRBD1; size: -; V: TRBV2; J: TRBJ2-5; DNA: TGTGCCAGCAGTGTGGGGACAGGGCAAGAGACCCAGTACTTC; CDR3: CASSVGTGQETQYF
D: -; size: -; V: TRBV19; J: TRBJ1-2; DNA: TGTGCCAGTAGTACTCTATCCTGGGACTTTAGCGGCTACACCTTC; CDR3: CASSTLSWDFSGYTF
D: -; size: -; V: TRBV3-1/TRBV3-2; J: TRBJ2-1; DNA: TGTGCCAGCAGCCAAAGGAGAGACAGGGAGGCGCTGTTCTTC; CDR3: CASSQRRDREALFF
D: TRBD2; size: -; V: TRBV28; J: TRBJ2-5; DNA: TGTGCCAGCAGTTTACGTTTATACTTGACTAGCGGGAATCTAGAGTTGGGAGAGACCCAGTACTTC; CDR3: CASSLRLYLTSGNLELGETQYF
D: TRBD1; size: -; V: TRBV4-1; J: TRBJ2-7; DNA: TGCGCCAGCAGCCAAGAGGTACAGGGGGTAACCTACGAGCAGTACTTC; CDR3: CASSQEVQGVTYEQYF
D: TRBD1; size: -; V: TRBV9; J: TRBJ2-7; DNA: TGTGCCAGCAGCGTAGGGGACAGTGTCTACGAGCAGTACTTC; CDR3: CASSVGDSVYEQYF
D: -; size: -; V: TRBV6-5; J: TRBJ2-1; DNA: TGTGCCAGCACCCAGGGGTACAATGAGCAGTTCTTC; CDR3: CASTQGYNEQFF
D: TRBD2; size: -; V: TRBV5-1; J: TRBJ2-3; DNA: TGCGCCAGCAGCTTGCCAGGGACTAGCCCAGATACGCAGTATTTT; CDR3: CASSLPGTSPDTQYF
D: TRBD2; size: -; V: TRBV2; J: TRBJ2-5; DNA: TGTGCCAGCAGTGAAGAGTGGACTAGCGGGAAAGAGACCCAGTACTTC; CDR3: CASSEEWTSGKETQYF
D: -; size: -; V: TRBV3-1/TRBV3-2; J: TRBJ1-5; DNA: TGTGCCAGCAGCCAAGGTGAGAAACAGCCCCAGCATTTT; CDR3: CASSQGEKQPQHF
D: TRBD2; size: -; V: TRBV11-2; J: TRBJ2-1; DNA: TGTGCCAGCAGCCGACTAGCGGGAGAACGAGAGCAGTTCTTC; CDR3: CASSRLAGEREQFF
D: TRBD1; size: once; V: TRBV4-2; J: TRBJ1-5; DNA: TGTGCCAGCAGCCAAGAAGGGGGACAGGGTACGGGTCAGCCCCAGCATTTT; CDR3: CASSQEGGQGTGQPQHF
D: TRBD2; size: -; V: TRBV29-1; J: TRBJ2-1; DNA: TGCAGCGGTGGACTAGCGGGAGTGAGCTTCTTC; CDR3: CSGGLAGVSFF
D: TRBD2; size: -; V: TRBV3-1/TRBV3-2; J: TRBJ2-7; DNA: TGTGCCAGCAGTGGTCGGACTAGCGGGAATCACCGTTCCTACGAGCAGTACTTC; CDR3: CASSGRTSGNHRSYEQYF
D: -; size: -; V: TRBV5-1; J: TRBJ1-4; DNA: TGCGCCAGCACCGCAGGGTCGACTAATGAAAAACTGTTTTTT; CDR3: CASTAGSTNEKLFF
D: -; size: once; V: TRBV29-1; J: TRBJ2-1; DNA: TGCAGCGTTGGTAGGGGGGAAAATGAGCAGTTCTTC; CDR3: CSVGRGENEQFF
D: -; size: -; V: TRBV4-2; J: TRBJ2-7; DNA: TGTGCCAGCAGCCAAAACTATGTCGACCGAACCTACGAGCAGTACTTC; CDR3: CASSQNYVDRTYEQYF
D: -; size: -; V: TRBV5-1; J: TRBJ2-1; DNA: TGCGCCAGCAGCTTGGCGGGTACGAATGAGCAGTTCTTC; CDR3: CASSLAGTNEQFF
D: -; size: -; V: TRBV2; J: TRBJ1-6; DNA: TGTGCCACCTTCCGGGAGGGGGTTAATTCACCCCTCCACTTT; CDR3: CATFREGVNSPLHF
D: TRBD1; size: -; V: TRBV5-1; J: TRBJ1-2; DNA: TGCGCCAGCAGCTTGGTGCCCAACAGGGGGGATGGTGGCTACACCTTC; CDR3: CASSLVPNRGDGGYTF
D: -; size: -; V: TRBV4-1; J: TRBJ2-7; DNA: TGCGCCAGCAGCCAACCAACTCTAGCGATGAGTCACTACGAGCAGTACTTC; CDR3: CASSQPTLAMSHYEQYF
D: -; size: -; V: TRBV16; J: TRBJ2-1; DNA: TGTGCCAGCAGCCAATCGTTCGGCTACGACAATGAGCAGTTCTTC; CDR3: CASSQSFGYDNEQFF
D: TRBD1; size: -; V: TRBV18; J: TRBJ2-4; DNA: TGTGCCAGCTCACCTTTTGGACAGGGGCAAAACATTCAGTACTTC; CDR3: CASSPFGQGQNIQYF
D: TRBD1; size: -; V: TRBV7-7; J: TRBJ2-3; DNA: TGTGCTAGCAGCTTAAGAGCCGCAGGGGGCATCGCAGATACGCAGTATTTT; CDR3: CASSLRAAGGIADTQYF
D: -; size: -; V: TRBV10-3; J: TRBJ1-4; DNA: TGTGCCACTACTATTGGGTCGGGGGATGAAAAACTGTTTTTT; CDR3: CATTIGSGDEKLFF
D: -; size: -; V: TRBV11-3; J: TRBJ2-2; DNA: TGTGCCAGCAGCCCACGAACAGGGAGTTCCACCGGGGAGCTGTTTTTT; CDR3: CASSPRTGSSTGELFF
D: -; size: -; V: TRBV28; J: TRBJ1-2; DNA: TGTGCCAGCAGACCCCCCGGGGGCCTAGCGGACTATGGCTACACCTTC; CDR3: CASRPPGGLADYGYTF
D: -; size: -; V: TRBV28; J: TRBJ2-3; DNA: TGTGCCAGCCGTTTGAGTTATGCAGATACGCAGTATTTT; CDR3: CASRLSYADTQYF
D: -; size: -; V: TRBV30; J: TRBJ1-6; DNA: TGTGCCTGGAGTGTCCAAGGGGGTAGGATACCCCTCCACTTT; CDR3: CAWSVQGGRIPLHF
D: TRBD1; size: -; V: TRBV4-2; J: TRBJ2-1; DNA: TGTGCCAGCAGCTTGACTGACAGGGGGCGAAATGAGCAGTTCTTC; CDR3: CASSLTDRGRNEQFF
D: TRBD1; size: -; V: TRBV5-6; J: TRBJ2-7; DNA: TGTGCCAGCAGCTTACTCGGCAGGGGGCGTGACGAGCAGTACTTC; CDR3: CASSLLGRGRDEQYF
D: -; size: -; V: TRBV5-1; J: TRBJ2-7; DNA: TGCGCCAGCAGCCCGGGGCGGGGAAGTACCTACGAGCAGTACTTC; CDR3: CASSPGRGSTYEQYF
D: -; size: -; V: TRBV7-2; J: TRBJ2-5; DNA: TGTGCCAGCAGACTAGGGGGGACGGTGACCCAAGAGACCCAGTACTTC; CDR3: CASRLGGTVTQETQYF
D: -; size: -; V: TRBV27; J: TRBJ1-5; DNA: TGTGCCAGCGGCGGAAGGGATCAGCCCCAGCATTTT; CDR3: CASGGRDQPQHF
D: TRBD2; size: -; V: TRBV7-8; J: TRBJ2-5; DNA: TGTGCCACGCATAAAGGACTAGCGGTACAAGAGACCCAGTACTTC; CDR3: CATHKGLAVQETQYF
D: TRBD2; size: -; V: TRBV27; J: TRBJ2-2; DNA: TGTGCCAGCAGTCTCGGGACTAGCGGGGAGCTGTTTTTT; CDR3: CASSLGTSGELFF
D: -; size: -; V: TRBV7-8; J: TRBJ1-2; DNA: TGTGCCAGCAGCTTAGGGGAGGGTTGGTATGGCTACACCTTC; CDR3: CASSLGEGWYGYTF
D: -; size: -; V: TRBV30; J: TRBJ1-5; DNA: TGTGCCTGGAGTGTACTGGGGGGAAATCAGCCCCAGCATTTT; CDR3: CAWSVLGGNQPQHF
D: -; size: -; V: TRBV19; J: TRBJ2-1; DNA: TGTGCCAGTACTGATGGCGGGTGGAGCTCCTACAATGAGCAGTTCTTC; CDR3: CASTDGGWSSYNEQFF
D: -; size: -; V: TRBV29-1; J: TRBJ2-1; DNA: TGCAGCGCTCCCACCCCAGGAAGGAATGAGCAGTTCTTC; CDR3: CSAPTPGRNEQFF
D: TRBD2; size: -; V: TRBV6-2/TRBV6-3; J: TRBJ2-1; DNA: TGTGCCAGCAGTAGCCAAGGACTAGCTACTGAGCAGTTCTTC; CDR3: CASSSQGLATEQFF
D: TRBD2; size: -; V: TRBV4-1; J: TRBJ2-1; DNA: TGCGCCAGCAGCCAAGTCCGGAGCGGGATTAGCTCCTACAATGAGCAGTTCTTC; CDR3: CASSQVRSGISSYNEQFF
D: -; size: -; V: TRBV29-1; J: TRBJ2-3; DNA: TGCAGCGTTGATCCTATCACAGATACGCAGTATTTT; CDR3: CSVDPITDTQYF
D: -; size: -; V: TRBV7-2; J: TRBJ2-7; DNA: TGTGCCAGCAGCTTAGACCTCGTCTCCTACGAGCAGTACTTC; CDR3: CASSLDLVSYEQYF
D: TRBD1; size: few; V: TRBV5-6; J: TRBJ1-5; DNA: TGTGCCAGCAGCGTGGGACAGGAAAGTAGCAATCAGCCCCAGCATTTT; CDR3: CASSVGQESSNQPQHF
D: -; size: -; V: TRBV28; J: TRBJ1-2; DNA: TGTGCCAGCAGGACCCCGGGAAGACAGGATGGCTACACCTTC; CDR3: CASRTPGRQDGYTF